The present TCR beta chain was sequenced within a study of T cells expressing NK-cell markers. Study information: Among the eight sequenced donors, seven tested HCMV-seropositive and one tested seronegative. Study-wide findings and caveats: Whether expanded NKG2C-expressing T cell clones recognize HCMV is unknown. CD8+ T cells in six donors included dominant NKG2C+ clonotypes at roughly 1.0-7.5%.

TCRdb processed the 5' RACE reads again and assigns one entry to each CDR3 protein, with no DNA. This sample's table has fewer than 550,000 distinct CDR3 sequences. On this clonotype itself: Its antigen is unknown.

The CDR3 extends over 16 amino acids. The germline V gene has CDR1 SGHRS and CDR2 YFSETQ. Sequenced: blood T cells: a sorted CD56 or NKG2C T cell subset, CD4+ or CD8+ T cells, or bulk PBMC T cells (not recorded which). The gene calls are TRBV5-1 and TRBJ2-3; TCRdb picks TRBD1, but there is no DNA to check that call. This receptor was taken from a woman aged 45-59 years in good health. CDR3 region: CASSFVRGSSTDTQYF.